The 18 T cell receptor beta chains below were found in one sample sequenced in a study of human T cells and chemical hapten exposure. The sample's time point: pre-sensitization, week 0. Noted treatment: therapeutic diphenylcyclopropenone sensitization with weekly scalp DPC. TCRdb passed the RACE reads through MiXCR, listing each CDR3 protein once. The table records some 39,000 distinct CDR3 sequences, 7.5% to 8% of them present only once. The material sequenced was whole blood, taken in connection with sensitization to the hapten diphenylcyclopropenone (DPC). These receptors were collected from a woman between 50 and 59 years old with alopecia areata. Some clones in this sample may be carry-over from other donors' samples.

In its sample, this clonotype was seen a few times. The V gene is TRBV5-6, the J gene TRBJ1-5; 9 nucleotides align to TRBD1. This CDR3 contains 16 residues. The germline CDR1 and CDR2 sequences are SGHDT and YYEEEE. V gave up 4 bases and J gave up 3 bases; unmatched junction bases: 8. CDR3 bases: TGTGCCAGCAGCGTCGTGGGGGACAGGGTCAATCAGCCCCAGCATTTT. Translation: CASSVVGDRVNQPQHF.

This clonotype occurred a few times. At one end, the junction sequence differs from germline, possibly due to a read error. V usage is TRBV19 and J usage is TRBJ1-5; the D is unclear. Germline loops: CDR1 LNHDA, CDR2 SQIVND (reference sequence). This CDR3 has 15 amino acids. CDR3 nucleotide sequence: TGTGCCAGTAGTATTGTCGCAGATACCCTTCAGGCCCAGCATTTT. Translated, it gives CASSIVADTLQAQHF.

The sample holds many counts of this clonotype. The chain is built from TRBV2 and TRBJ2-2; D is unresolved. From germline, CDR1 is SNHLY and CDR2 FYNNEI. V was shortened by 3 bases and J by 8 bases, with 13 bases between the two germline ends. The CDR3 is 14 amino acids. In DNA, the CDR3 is TGTGCCAGCAGTGACCTTTTGCTGGCTGGGGAGCTGTTTTTT. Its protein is CASSDLLLAGELFF.

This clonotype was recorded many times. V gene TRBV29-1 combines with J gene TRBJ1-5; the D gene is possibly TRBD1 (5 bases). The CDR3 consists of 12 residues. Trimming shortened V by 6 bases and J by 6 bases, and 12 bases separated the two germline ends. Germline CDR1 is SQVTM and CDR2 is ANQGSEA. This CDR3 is CSVGEGTQPQHF. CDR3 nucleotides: TGCAGCGTGGGGGAGGGCACTCAGCCCCAGCATTTT.

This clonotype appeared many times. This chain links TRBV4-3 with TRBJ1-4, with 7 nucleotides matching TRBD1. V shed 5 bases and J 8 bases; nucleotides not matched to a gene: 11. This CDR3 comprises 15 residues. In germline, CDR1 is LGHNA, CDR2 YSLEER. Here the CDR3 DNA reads TGCGCCAGCAGCTTACAAGACAGGGTTGAAGAAAAACTGTTTTTT. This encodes CASSLQDRVEEKLFF.

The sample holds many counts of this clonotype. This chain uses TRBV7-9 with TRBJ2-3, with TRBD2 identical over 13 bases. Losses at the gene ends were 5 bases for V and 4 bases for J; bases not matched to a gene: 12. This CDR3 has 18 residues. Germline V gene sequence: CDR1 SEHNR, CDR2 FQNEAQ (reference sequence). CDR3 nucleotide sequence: TGTGCCAGCAGCCCTCCCCGACTAGCGGGAGGCGGGGCAGATACGCAGTATTTT. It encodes CASSPPRLAGGGADTQYF.

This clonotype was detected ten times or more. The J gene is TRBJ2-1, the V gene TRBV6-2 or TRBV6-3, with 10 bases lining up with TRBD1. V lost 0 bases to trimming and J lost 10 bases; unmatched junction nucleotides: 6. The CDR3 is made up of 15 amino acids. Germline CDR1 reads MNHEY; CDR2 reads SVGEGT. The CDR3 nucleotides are TGTGCCAGCAGTTACTCGGGGACAGGGGCCCCGGAGCAGTTCTTC. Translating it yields CASSYSGTGAPEQFF.

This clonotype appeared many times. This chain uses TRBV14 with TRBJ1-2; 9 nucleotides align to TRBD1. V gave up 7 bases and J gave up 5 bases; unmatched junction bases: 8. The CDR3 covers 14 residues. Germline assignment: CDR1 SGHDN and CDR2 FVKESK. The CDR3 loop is CASKRTGEGYGYTF. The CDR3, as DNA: TGTGCCAGCAAGAGGACAGGGGAGGGATATGGCTACACCTTC.

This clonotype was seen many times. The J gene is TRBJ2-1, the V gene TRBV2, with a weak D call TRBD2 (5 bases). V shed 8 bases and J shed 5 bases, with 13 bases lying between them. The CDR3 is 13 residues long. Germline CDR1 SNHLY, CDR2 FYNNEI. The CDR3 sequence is CASDNGLDNEQFF. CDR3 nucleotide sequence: TGTGCCAGCGACAATGGACTGGACAATGAGCAGTTCTTC. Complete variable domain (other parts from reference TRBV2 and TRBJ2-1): EPEVTQTPSHQVTQMGQEVILRCVPISNHLYFYWYRQILGQKVEFLVSFYNNEISEKSEIFDDQFSVERPDGSNFTLKIRSTKLEDSAMYFCASDNGLDNEQFFGPGTRLTVL.

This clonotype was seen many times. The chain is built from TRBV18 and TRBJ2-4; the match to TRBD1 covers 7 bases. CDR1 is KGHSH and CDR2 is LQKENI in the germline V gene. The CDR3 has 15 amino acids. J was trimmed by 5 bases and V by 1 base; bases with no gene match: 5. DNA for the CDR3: TGTGCCAGCTCACCACGACAGGGATCCCAAAACATTCAGTACTTC. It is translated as CASSPRQGSQNIQYF.

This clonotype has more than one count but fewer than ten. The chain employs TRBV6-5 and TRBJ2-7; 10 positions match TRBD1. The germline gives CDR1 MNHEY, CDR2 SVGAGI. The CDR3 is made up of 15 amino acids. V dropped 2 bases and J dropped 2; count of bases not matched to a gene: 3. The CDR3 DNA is TGTGCCAGCAGTTACCGGGACAGGGGAACCTACGAGCAGTACTTC. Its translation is CASSYRDRGTYEQYF.

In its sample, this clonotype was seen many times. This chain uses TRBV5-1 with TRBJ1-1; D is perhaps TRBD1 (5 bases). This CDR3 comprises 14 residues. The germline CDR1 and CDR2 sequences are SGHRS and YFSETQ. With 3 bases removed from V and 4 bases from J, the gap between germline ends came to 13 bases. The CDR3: CASSSRGGSTEAFF. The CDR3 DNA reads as TGCGCCAGCAGCTCTCGCGGGGGAAGCACTGAAGCTTTCTTT.

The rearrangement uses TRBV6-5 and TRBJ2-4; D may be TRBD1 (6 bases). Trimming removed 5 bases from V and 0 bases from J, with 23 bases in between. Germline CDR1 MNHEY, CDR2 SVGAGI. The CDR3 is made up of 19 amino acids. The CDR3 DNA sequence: TGTGCCAGCAGTACAATGCTAGGTCAGGGGAACCTAGCCAAAAACATTCAGTACTTC. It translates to CASSTMLGQGNLAKNIQYF.

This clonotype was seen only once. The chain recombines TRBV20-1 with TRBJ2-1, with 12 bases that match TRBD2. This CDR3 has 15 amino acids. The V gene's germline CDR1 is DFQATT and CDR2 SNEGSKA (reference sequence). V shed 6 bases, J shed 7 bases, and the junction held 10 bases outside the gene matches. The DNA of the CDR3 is TGCAGTGCCTCCCGGACTAGCGGGATTAGAAATGAGCAGTTCTTC. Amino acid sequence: CSASRTSGIRNEQFF.

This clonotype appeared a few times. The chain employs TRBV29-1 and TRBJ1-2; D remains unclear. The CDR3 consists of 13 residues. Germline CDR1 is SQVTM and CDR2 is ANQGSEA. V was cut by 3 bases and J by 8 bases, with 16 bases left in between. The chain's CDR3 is CSVDRSIGDGYTF. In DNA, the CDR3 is TGCAGCGTTGACCGGAGCATTGGTGACGGCTACACCTTC. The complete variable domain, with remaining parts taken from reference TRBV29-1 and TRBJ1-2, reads SAVISQKPSRDICQRGTSLTIQCQVDSQVTMMFWYRQQPGQSLTLIATANQGSEATYESGFVIDKFPISRPNLTFSTLTVSNMSPEDSSIYLCSVDRSIGDGYTFGSGTRLTVV.

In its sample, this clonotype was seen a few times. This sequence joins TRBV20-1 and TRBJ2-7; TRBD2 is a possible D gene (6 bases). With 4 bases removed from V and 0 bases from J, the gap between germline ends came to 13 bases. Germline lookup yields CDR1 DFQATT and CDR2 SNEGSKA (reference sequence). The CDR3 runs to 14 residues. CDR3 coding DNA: TGCAGTGCTATCGGGACTCTAAGCTCCTACGAGCAGTACTTC. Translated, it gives CSAIGTLSSYEQYF.

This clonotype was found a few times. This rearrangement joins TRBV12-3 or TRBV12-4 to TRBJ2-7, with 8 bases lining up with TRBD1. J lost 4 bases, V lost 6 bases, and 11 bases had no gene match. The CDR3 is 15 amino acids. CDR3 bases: TGTGCCAGCAGCCCTCAGGGGGCGGCCCCGTACGAGCAGTACTTC. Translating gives CASSPQGAAPYEQYF.

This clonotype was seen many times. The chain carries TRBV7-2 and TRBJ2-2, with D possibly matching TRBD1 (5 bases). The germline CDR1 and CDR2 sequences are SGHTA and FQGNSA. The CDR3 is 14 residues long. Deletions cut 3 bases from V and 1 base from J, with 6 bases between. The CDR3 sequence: CASSLQGNTGELFF. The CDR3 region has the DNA TGTGCCAGCAGCTTGCAGGGGAACACCGGGGAGCTGTTTTTT.